The 28 T cell receptor beta chains below were found in one sample sequenced in a study of early T cells in non-severe SARS-CoV-2 infection. TCRdb called the 5' RACE reads again in MiXCR, with one record for every CDR3 protein. Of about 48,000 distinct CDR3 sequences detected, about 7.8% appear once; the ten largest clones hold 5.8%. The sample consisted of whole blood. These receptors all come from an adult who was a healthcare worker with PCR-confirmed SARS-CoV-2 infection or an uninfected control (not recorded which).

The J gene is TRBJ2-7, the V gene TRBV5-1; tentatively, D is TRBD1 (5 bases). The CDR3 covers 13 residues. Between the trimmed V and J ends, which lost 7 bases and 0 bases, there was a span of 11 bases. Germline V gives CDR1 SGHRS, CDR2 YFSETQ. The CDR3, as DNA: TGCGCCAGCGCTGTGACAGTCTCCTACGAGCAGTACTTC. Translating gives CASAVTVSYEQYF.

This clonotype was seen a handful of times. V usage is TRBV5-1 and J usage is TRBJ2-1, with 10 positions matching TRBD2. V shed 0 bases, J shed 9 bases, and the junction held 6 bases outside the gene matches. CDR3 length equals 15 residues. The germline gives CDR1 SGHRS, CDR2 YFSETQ. DNA for the CDR3: TGCGCCAGCAGCTTGGCCCTAGCGGGGGAGGGTGAGCAGTTCTTC. Translated: CASSLALAGEGEQFF.

The gene calls are TRBV7-9 and TRBJ2-3; unclear D gene. Per the germline V gene, CDR1 is SEHNR and CDR2 is FQNEAQ (reference sequence). The CDR3 consists of 13 residues. V lost 3 bases, J lost 4 bases, and 8 bases lay in between. CDR3 sequence reads: CASSFTTSDTQYF. As DNA, the CDR3 is TGTGCCAGCAGCTTTACTACGTCAGATACGCAGTATTTT.

The chain has TRBV5-5 and TRBJ1-4; no clear D gene. This CDR3 has 12 amino acids. The germline V gene has CDR1 SGHKS and CDR2 YYEKEE (reference sequence). Trimming left V 4 bases short and J 11 bases short, with 12 bases between. The CDR3: CASSQAERKLFF. In DNA form, the CDR3 reads TGTGCCAGCAGCCAGGCCGAGCGGAAACTGTTTTTT.

In its sample, this clonotype was seen many times. The rearrangement joins TRBV7-9 to TRBJ1-1, with 7 bases that match TRBD1. CDR1 is SEHNR, CDR2 FQNEAQ, per germline (reference sequence). The length of the CDR3 is 13 residues. The V segment lost 4 bases and the J segment 5 bases; nucleotides outside the gene matches: 4. The CDR3 region is CASSSRDRTEAFF. CDR3 sequence (DNA): TGTGCCAGCAGCTCAAGGGACAGAACTGAAGCTTTCTTT.

This clonotype was counted at least ten times. The chain combines TRBV11-2 with TRBJ2-5; D possibly matches TRBD1 or TRBD2 (5 bases each). V was cut by 1 base and J by 3 bases, with 12 bases left in between. This CDR3 comprises 15 residues. Germline assignment: CDR1 SGHAT and CDR2 FQNNGV. The CDR3 spells CASSLVYGAEETQYF. CDR3 sequence (DNA): TGTGCCAGCAGCTTAGTATACGGGGCAGAAGAGACCCAGTACTTC.

J is TRBJ1-1 and V is TRBV28, with TRBD1 as a possible D gene (5 bases). The CDR3 is made up of 17 amino acids. The V end lost 4 bases, the J end lost 3 bases, and 21 bases lay between the germline ends. CDR1 and CDR2 from the germline V gene are MDHEN and SYDVKM. CDR3 DNA sequence: TGTGCCAGCAGTTCGAAGGGGCAGGGTGAGGAGGACACTGAAGCTTTCTTT. It translates to CASSSKGQGEEDTEAFF.

As for this clonotype: This could be a read error, since a much larger clone is one nucleotide away. The chain joins TRBV11-2 to TRBJ2-3; D unresolved. V was pared by 5 bases and J by 2 bases, with 2 bases between. CDR3 length equals 11 residues. The germline gives CDR1 SGHAT, CDR2 FQNNGV. The CDR3 protein is CASSNTDTQYF. CDR3 DNA: TGTGCCAGCAGCAACACAGATACGCAGTATTTT.

Ten or more counts support this clonotype. The chain is built from TRBV2 and TRBJ2-1; TRBD2 matches 10 bases. Germline CDR1 is SNHLY and CDR2 is FYNNEI. Losses at the gene ends were 7 bases for V and 4 bases for J; bases not matched to a gene: 10. The CDR3 runs to 16 residues. The CDR3 coding sequence is TGTGCCAGCATTCCCCGTAGCGGGGGGCTTTACAATGAGCAGTTCTTC. Translated: CASIPRSGGLYNEQFF. The variable domain in full, completed from reference TRBV2 and TRBJ2-1, reads EPEVTQTPSHQVTQMGQEVILRCVPISNHLYFYWYRQILGQKVEFLVSFYNNEISEKSEIFDDQFSVERPDGSNFTLKIRSTKLEDSAMYFCASIPRSGGLYNEQFFGPGTRLTVL.

The table lists this clonotype with many counts. The chain joins TRBV19 to TRBJ1-5; D ambiguous. CDR1 and CDR2 (germline): LNHDA, SQIVND (reference sequence). This CDR3 has 14 amino acids. Trimming pared 1 base from V and 0 bases from J, leaving 4 bases between. The CDR3, as DNA: TGTGCCAGTAGTATAGGGAATAGCAATCAGCCCCAGCATTTT. Protein sequence: CASSIGNSNQPQHF.

This clonotype showed up many times. The chain uses TRBV30 and TRBJ2-5, with D possibly being TRBD1 (5 bases). There are 11 residues in the CDR3. With 5 bases removed from V and 1 base from J, the gap between germline ends came to 5 bases. Germline CDR1 GTSNPN, CDR2 SVGIG (reference sequence). The CDR3, as DNA: TGTGCCTGGGACAGCCAAGAGACCCAGTACTTC. Amino acids: CAWDSQETQYF. Complete variable domain (other parts from reference TRBV30 and TRBJ2-5): SQTIHQWPATLVQPVGSPLSLECTVEGTSNPNLYWYRQAAGRGLQLLFYSVGIGQISSEVPQNLSASRPQDRQFILSSKKLLLSDSGFYLCAWDSQETQYFGPGTRLLVL.

This clonotype was seen ten or more times. The chain carries TRBV7-9 and TRBJ1-3; TRBD1 matches 11 bases. Per the germline V gene, CDR1 is SEHNR and CDR2 is FQNEAQ (reference sequence). The CDR3 sequence is 16 residues long. The J segment lost 2 bases and the V segment lost 3 bases, leaving 3 bases of the junction unmatched. In DNA, the CDR3 is TGTGCCAGCAGCTTCGGACAGGGGGCAGCTGGAAACACCATATATTTT. This encodes CASSFGQGAAGNTIYF.

This clonotype showed up many times. The rearrangement joins TRBV13 to TRBJ2-4, with 12 bases fitting TRBD2. After removal of 3 bases from V and 6 bases from J, the junction contained 6 bases not matched to a gene. The CDR3 is 16 amino acids. Looked up from germline, CDR1 is PRHDT and CDR2 is FYEKMQ (reference sequence). CDR3 sequence reads: CASSFTSGGRVNIQYF. The CDR3 bases are TGTGCCAGCAGCTTTACTAGCGGGGGGCGAGTAAACATTCAGTACTTC. Full variable domain (remainder filled in from reference TRBV13 and TRBJ2-4): AAGVIQSPRHLIKEKRETATLKCYPIPRHDTVYWYQQGPGQDPQFLISFYEKMQSDKGSIPDRFSAQQFSDYHSELNMSSLELGDSALYFCASSFTSGGRVNIQYFGAGTRLSVL.

This clonotype has ten or more counts. This sequence joins TRBV27 and TRBJ2-1; unclear D gene. The CDR3 consists of 14 residues. Trimming took off 3 bases at V and 8 bases at J, with 14 bases between the two ends. CDR1 is MNHEY and CDR2 is SMNVEV in the germline V gene (reference sequence). The CDR3 nucleotides are TGTGCCAGCAGTTTGTCTTCCTCCCAGGATGAGCAGTTCTTC. As protein: CASSLSSSQDEQFF.

This clonotype was counted ten times or more. This sequence joins TRBV9 and TRBJ1-3; D is unclear. Per the germline V gene, CDR1 is SGDLS and CDR2 is YYNGEE. This CDR3 is built from 14 residues. The germline V and J ends were trimmed by 0 bases and 4 bases, with 8 bases remaining between them. The DNA for the CDR3 is TGTGCCAGCAGCGTAGTCGACGTCGGAAACACCATATATTTT. Translated: CASSVVDVGNTIYF.

This chain links TRBV15 with TRBJ1-2, with D tentatively TRBD1 (5 bases). The CDR3 is 14 residues long. Germline loops: CDR1 LNHNV, CDR2 YYDKDF (reference sequence). Trimming cost V 4 bases and J 4 bases, with 13 bases left between them. The CDR3 DNA reads as TGTGCCACCAGCATCGCAGGGCAGTCCTATGGCTACACCTTC. Translated, it gives CATSIAGQSYGYTF.

The V call is TRBV19, the J call TRBJ1-2; 9 nucleotides align to TRBD1. The CDR3 is made up of 12 amino acids. Trimming removed 7 bases from V and 7 bases from J; junction bases left unmatched: 4. Germline CDR1 reads LNHDA; CDR2 reads SQIVND (reference sequence). CDR3 amino acids: CASKGQGPGYTF. CDR3 bases: TGTGCCAGTAAGGGACAGGGACCTGGCTACACCTTC.

The sample holds a few counts of this clonotype. At one boundary the junction diverges from the germline segment, which might be a read error. The J gene is TRBJ1-3, the V gene TRBV28, with 8 bases matching TRBD1. CDR1 and CDR2 (germline): MDHEN, SYDVKM. The CDR3 consists of 15 residues. Written as DNA, the CDR3 is TGTGCCAGCAGCCCAGGACAGGGCTCTGAAAACACCATATATTTT. This encodes CASSPGQGSENTIYF.

V is TRBV7-6 and J is TRBJ2-3, with 7 bases identical to TRBD1. Germline CDR1 is SGHVS and CDR2 is FNYEAQ. J gave up 4 bases and V 6 bases, and 10 bases lay outside the gene matches. This CDR3 is 15 amino acids long. For the CDR3, the DNA is TGTGCCAGCAGTCCGAACAGGGGCGCTTCAGATACGCAGTATTTT. As protein: CASSPNRGASDTQYF.

This clonotype was recorded many times. The genes are TRBV6-1 and TRBJ1-6, with D uncertain. Germline lookup yields CDR1 MNHNS and CDR2 SASEGT. Deletions cut 1 base from V and 11 bases from J, with 24 bases between. The CDR3 is 18 amino acids. The CDR3 region is CASSEVVLTDPRTTPLHF. The CDR3 DNA sequence: TGTGCCAGCAGTGAAGTCGTATTGACTGACCCGAGAACGACACCCCTCCACTTT.

The chain employs TRBV7-8 and TRBJ2-1; D uncertain. This CDR3 is built from 16 residues. The V end was cut by 1 base, the J end by 9 bases, with 19 bases between. CDR1 and CDR2 (germline): SGHVS, FQNEAQ. CDR3 sequence: CASSLGIMGSEPEQFF. For the CDR3, the DNA is TGTGCCAGCAGCTTAGGAATTATGGGATCGGAACCTGAGCAGTTCTTC.

This clonotype has at least ten counts. In DNA form, the CDR3 reads TGTGCCAGCAGCCAACAGGGACCCATGAACACTGAAGCTTTCTTT. It yields the protein CASSQQGPMNTEAFF. The chain couples TRBV4-2 to TRBJ1-1, with D possibly matching TRBD1 (5 bases). From germline, CDR1 is LGHNA and CDR2 YNFKEQ. CDR3 size: 15 residues. Trimming shortened V by 2 bases and J by 0 bases, and 10 bases separated the two germline ends.

DNA for the CDR3: TGTGCCAGCTCACCAACGCTAACTAGCACAGATACGCAGTATTTT. Its translation is CASSPTLTSTDTQYF. This rearrangement joins TRBV18 to TRBJ2-3; no reliable D call. The V end lost 2 bases, the J end lost 0 bases, and 9 bases lay between the germline ends. CDR1 KGHSH and CDR2 LQKENI come from the germline V gene. CDR3 length: 15 residues.

At least ten counts were recorded for this clonotype. This rearrangement joins TRBV12-3 or TRBV12-4 to TRBJ2-1, with TRBD2 matching 8 bases. This CDR3 region has 14 residues. J gave up 9 bases and V 3 bases, and 7 bases lay outside the gene matches. The CDR3 here is CASSFTSGLTEQFF. The CDR3 DNA is TGTGCCAGCAGTTTCACTAGCGGACTGACTGAGCAGTTCTTC.

At least ten counts were recorded for this clonotype. The chain carries TRBV9 and TRBJ1-2; D is perhaps TRBD1 (5 bases). In germline, CDR1 is SGDLS, CDR2 YYNGEE. V lost 0 bases, J lost 8 bases, and 11 bases lay in between. The CDR3 loop spans 13 amino acids. Written as DNA, the CDR3 is TGTGCCAGCAGCGTAGAGGCGACAGCCGGCTACACCTTC. Its translation: CASSVEATAGYTF.

The chain links TRBV29-1 to TRBJ1-2; a weak D match, TRBD1 (6 bases). The CDR3 spans 15 residues. V lost 3 bases to trimming and J lost 0 bases, with 14 bases between them. From germline, CDR1 is SQVTM and CDR2 ANQGSEA. CDR3 in amino acids: CSVDPVRGTNYGYTF. The CDR3 coding sequence is TGCAGCGTTGACCCCGTGAGGGGGACTAACTATGGCTACACCTTC.

The chain employs TRBV20-1 and TRBJ1-2; TRBD1 aligns across 7 bases. Trimming at V came to 3 bases and at J to 5 bases, leaving 9 bases not matched to a gene. CDR1 and CDR2 from the germline V gene are DFQATT and SNEGSKA (reference sequence). This CDR3 is built from 14 residues. This CDR3 is CSARVTGTEYGYTF. The CDR3 DNA reads TGCAGTGCTAGGGTTACCGGGACAGAGTATGGCTACACCTTC.

The DNA for the CDR3 is TGTGCCAGCAGCTTAGCGGGTAGCGCCCATGAGCAGTTCTTC. Its translation is CASSLAGSAHEQFF. This sequence joins TRBV7-2 and TRBJ2-1, with a tentative D call TRBD2 (5 bases). The CDR3 consists of 14 residues. Trimming took off 0 bases at V and 8 bases at J, with 11 bases between the two ends. The V gene's germline CDR1 is SGHTA and CDR2 FQGNSA.